This T cell receptor (beta chain) was identified during a study of blood T cell repertoires in COVID-19. CDR1 MNHEY and CDR2 SMNVEV come from the germline V gene (reference sequence). This CDR3 is built from 16 residues. The V and J ends lost 6 bases and 8 bases, in that order; junction bases with no gene match: 13. This table comes from immunoSEQ multiplex PCR, and its TCRdb copy is limited to in-frame clones, with some not included. The table records under 300,000 clones, 85% of them present only once. The gene calls are TRBV27 and TRBJ1-4, with 9 bases aligning to TRBD1. Input material: PBMCs or T cells enriched from blood (not recorded which). The sequence was collected from a woman aged 45-60 years who had been exposed to COVID-19. CDR3 sequence (DNA): TGTGCCAGCAGCCGTAATCCGGGACAGGGCGTAGAAAAACTGTTTTTT. This encodes CASSRNPGQGVEKLFF.